One and the same sample provided the 9 T cell receptor beta chains below, sequenced in a study of shared clonotypes between healthy human individuals. Data came from immunoSEQ multiplex PCR; TCRdb stores just in-frame clones and leaves some out. Of over a million clones in the sample, around 98% are singletons; the top ten hold roughly 0.4%. Sequencing input: naive CD4+ T cells sorted from blood. As to subset: CD45RA+ positively selected. The receptors were gathered from a man aged 30 to 45 in good health.

The chain is built from TRBV9 and TRBJ2-2; 8 bases fit TRBD2. From germline, CDR1 is SGDLS and CDR2 YYNGEE. The length of the CDR3 is 17 residues. Unmatched junction bases numbered 5, after V lost 0 bases and J lost 1 base. The CDR3: CASSVGAGGLNTGELFF. CDR3 DNA: TGTGCCAGCAGCGTAGGTGCGGGAGGCCTGAACACCGGGGAGCTGTTTTTT.

V is TRBV27 and J is TRBJ2-7, with TRBD1 matching 8 bases. The length of the CDR3 is 12 residues. Germline loops: CDR1 MNHEY, CDR2 SMNVEV (reference sequence). The ends lost 4 bases at V and 12 bases at J; junction bases unmatched: 8. The CDR3 loop is CASSSQWTGWYF. The CDR3 DNA reads as TGTGCCAGCAGTTCTCAATGGACAGGGTGGTACTTC.

This clone was detected a few times. The CDR3 sequence: CASSTSGSPGELFF. As DNA, the CDR3 is TGTGCCAGCAGCACTAGCGGGAGCCCCGGGGAGCTGTTTTTT. The J gene is TRBJ2-2, the V gene TRBV7-7, with 11 bases identical to TRBD2. The CDR3 covers 14 residues. The junction had 2 bases not matched to a gene; V was cut back by 5 bases and J by 6 bases. Germline CDR1 SSHAT, CDR2 FNYEAQ (reference sequence).

This clone showed up just once. The gene calls are TRBV9 and TRBJ2-3; TRBD2 matches 13 bases. Trimming at V came to 3 bases and at J to 6 bases, leaving 7 bases not matched to a gene. This CDR3 is built from 16 residues. The germline V gene encodes CDR1 SGDLS and CDR2 YYNGEE. CDR3 region: CASSELAGGLPDTQYF. In DNA form, the CDR3 reads TGTGCCAGCAGCGAACTAGCGGGAGGGCTCCCCGATACGCAGTATTTT.

This sequence joins TRBV2 and TRBJ1-1; no definite D call. The CDR3 length is 15 residues. V lost 7 bases and J lost 4, with 19 bases in between. Germline CDR1 and CDR2: SNHLY and FYNNEI. Here the CDR3 reads CASKITGLGRTEAFF. The CDR3 DNA sequence: TGTGCCAGCAAAATCACGGGATTAGGGCGCACTGAAGCTTTCTTT. Based on the CDR3 plus reference TRBV2 and TRBJ1-1, the full variable domain is EPEVTQTPSHQVTQMGQEVILRCVPISNHLYFYWYRQILGQKVEFLVSFYNNEISEKSEIFDDQFSVERPDGSNFTLKIRSTKLEDSAMYFCASKITGLGRTEAFFGQGTRLTVV.

This chain links TRBV19 with TRBJ1-5, with D possibly TRBD1 on 6 matching bases. V lost 4 bases to trimming and J lost 5 bases, with 15 bases between them. Germline assignment: CDR1 LNHDA and CDR2 SQIVND (reference sequence). The CDR3 covers 15 residues. The DNA of the CDR3 is TGTGCCAGTAGTAAGTACAGGGCTAAGGATCAGCCCCAGCATTTT. Protein product: CASSKYRAKDQPQHF.

The rearrangement uses TRBV30 and TRBJ1-3; no clear D. The V and J ends lost 4 bases and 5 bases respectively, with 3 bases between them. Germline assignment: CDR1 GTSNPN and CDR2 SVGIG (reference sequence). The CDR3 is 10 amino acids. The CDR3 nucleotides read TGTGCCTGGAAGAGAAACACCATATATTTT. Encoded protein: CAWKRNTIYF. The full variable domain, with the rest looked up from reference TRBV30 and TRBJ1-3, is SQTIHQWPATLVQPVGSPLSLECTVEGTSNPNLYWYRQAAGRGLQLLFYSVGIGQISSEVPQNLSASRPQDRQFILSSKKLLLSDSGFYLCAWKRNTIYFGEGSWLTVV.

The table lists this clone with a count of one. The CDR3 is CASSIVQGGEAFF. As DNA, the CDR3 is TGTGCCAGTAGTATAGTACAGGGCGGTGAAGCTTTCTTT. The J gene is TRBJ1-1, the V gene TRBV19, with D tentatively TRBD1 (6 bases). Trimming took off 1 base at V and 7 bases at J, with 10 bases between the two ends. The V gene's germline CDR1 is LNHDA and CDR2 SQIVND (reference sequence). This CDR3 is 13 amino acids long.

The chain is built from TRBV7-3 and TRBJ2-1; TRBD2 matches 12 bases. Per the germline V gene, CDR1 is SGHTA and CDR2 is FQGTGA. V shed 4 bases, J shed 0 bases, and the junction held 13 bases outside the gene matches. The CDR3 consists of 20 residues. In DNA, the CDR3 is TGTGCCAGCAGCTCCCTAGCGGGAGGGCCAAGTAGTGGCTCCTACAATGAGCAGTTCTTC. This gives the protein CASSSLAGGPSSGSYNEQFF.